The clone carrying this T cell receptor beta chain was seen once. Its antigen is unidentified. Though nominally healthy at sampling, donors likely had unrecorded immune exposures. The CDR3 sequence is 15 residues long. The V gene lost 7 bases and the J gene lost 4 bases, with 14 bases spanning the gap. Germline V gives CDR1 LNHDA, CDR2 SQIVND (reference sequence). The data belong to a study of cytomegalovirus exposure and HLA in healthy donors. Study outcomes and limitations: Reports indicated that the classifier achieved high specificity and sensitivity in diagnosing cytomegalovirus status. A later analysis found TCR association rates differed by HLA locus, highest for DRB1 and lowest for HLA-C.

PCR involved 60 Vbeta and 13 Jbeta primers. Assay: immunoSEQ multiplex PCR; the TCRdb copy retains only in-frame clones and omits some. Of roughly 200,000 clones detected, more than 65% appear once; the ten largest clones hold roughly 2.7%. The TCR sequence derives from a female donor in good health and CMV-seronegative. The chain recombines TRBV19 with TRBJ2-6; D might be TRBD2 (5 bases). The sample was PBMCs. DNA for the CDR3: TGTGCCAGTACCCTCGGAGCGGCGGGGGCCAACGTCCTGACTTTC. Translated: CASTLGAAGANVLTF. Full variable domain (outside the CDR3, taken from reference TRBV19 and TRBJ2-6): DGGITQSPKYLFRKEGQNVTLSCEQNLNHDAMYWYRQDPGQGLRLIYYSQIVNDFQKGDIAEGYSVSREKKESFPLTVTSAQKNPTAFYLCASTLGAAGANVLTFGAGSRLTVL.